This T cell receptor (beta chain) was retrieved from a study of cytomegalovirus exposure and HLA in healthy donors. Study background: The same platform was used for the 100 to 150 validation repertoires and the roughly 720 first-cohort repertoires, a later analysis reported. Study outcomes and limitations: First-cohort TCR clusters were later found to tend to co-occur in the approximately 110 validation repertoires. Overall, roughly 170 TCR beta chains were annotated as cytomegalovirus-associated. Diagnosis of cytomegalovirus status made by the classifier reportedly showed high specificity and sensitivity.

Using immunoSEQ multiplex PCR, the repertoire was profiled, and TCRdb retains in-frame clones only, with some absent. The sample records around 300,000 clones, 80% to 90% being singletons. Of note for this clone: Its specificity is not known.

Looked up from germline, CDR1 is LGHNA and CDR2 is YSLEER. Trimming shortened V by 2 bases and J by 0 bases, and 7 bases separated the two germline ends. The CDR3 is 15 residues long. The TCR originated in a woman aged 18-29 years in good health and CMV-seronegative. Sequencing was done on a sample of PBMCs. The V gene is TRBV4-3, the J gene TRBJ2-2; no definite D call. The CDR3 sequence is CASSQLTANTGELFF. DNA for the CDR3: TGCGCCAGCAGCCAACTAACGGCGAACACCGGGGAGCTGTTTTTT.